This entry is about one T cell receptor beta chain. Which antigen it targets is not known. No clone much larger than this one lies a single base away; base qualities are absent. The sample comes from a study of CD8 T cells in Susac syndrome (dated by TCRdb to the late 2010s). Study-wide context: Whether CD8+ T cell activation and differentiation in Susac syndrome was antigen driven was tested using repertoire sequencing.

The V end loses 3 bases and the J end loses 2 bases, and a stretch of 14 bases separates them. CDR1 and CDR2 are drawn from the germline V gene (reference sequence): LNHDA, SQIVND. The CDR3 starts with the cysteine, ends with the phenylalanine, and has 15 residues. Of all the DNA, just the CDR3 is kept, 45 bases in frame from base 1. Overall study results and their limits: The study acknowledged that relatively few individuals were included in the TCR sequencing and HLA analysis.

Peripheral blood CD8+ and CD4+ T cells from healthy donors, Susac syndrome patients and multiple sclerosis patients were profiled by high-throughput TCR beta sequencing. The multiple sclerosis controls were treatment-naive patients whose relapsing-remitting disease, either stable or active, fulfilled the revised McDonald criteria. Bulk CD8+ and CD4+ T cells were purified magnetically by negative isolation, whereas CD8+ TEMRA cells were enriched by FACS. Blood was drawn into EDTA tubes, processed within 24 hours, and PBMCs were isolated by density gradient centrifugation. PBMCs destined for TCR sequencing were cryopreserved in liquid nitrogen and later thawed in a 37 °C water bath. A purity of at least 90% was achieved for sorted or isolated CD4+, CD8+ and CD8+ TEMRA cells. RNA was extracted using the RNeasy kit, and roughly 0.5 to 1 microgram was reverse transcribed with random hexamers. The immunoSEQ multiplex PCR assay, covering 54 Vbeta and 13 Jbeta segments, was used to amplify TCR beta CDR3 regions. Bias from PCR amplification was corrected by using a synthetic template baseline for primer optimization and for computational correction. The source study handled its data this way. Reads were annotated to V, D and J genes per IMGT and analyzed with immunoSEQ Analyzer, keeping only productive sequences. To calculate clonality, Shannon entropy was normalized by log2 of the number of productive unique sequences and then subtracted from one. For each patient and control, public and private clones were evaluated within the 100 most prevalent clones. Susac-specific clones were defined as absent from healthy and MS cohorts, around 970 published viral clones and other ImmuneACCESS disease sequences. In TCRdb, the public reads were trimmed at Q25 with fastp and aligned with MiXCR, with productive beta chains retained. Records with the same CDR3 protein are collapsed into one entry carrying the most frequent genes and DNA. In this record, the V and J calls reflect TCRdb's handling and not the investigators' own analysis. The sample records about 150,000 distinct CDR3 sequences, 90% to 95% of which are singletons. The ten largest clones add up to roughly 0.1% of the sample.

The sequencing input was CD4+ T cells from PBMCs. This TCR derives from a human donor with multiple sclerosis. The chain was built from TRBV19 and TRBJ2-7, with a weak D call of TRBD2 (6 bases match). The DNA reads TGTGCCAGTAGTATCTCTGGGGGGTGGGCCTACGAGCAGTACTTC. It translates as CASSISGGWAYEQYF.